Listed below are T cell receptor beta chains from one sample, sequenced in a study of blood T cell repertoires in COVID-19. TCRdb keeps only in-frame clones here, not all; method: immunoSEQ multiplex PCR. The data hold around 220,000 clones, with approximately 86% observed a single time. Sequenced sample: PBMCs or T cells enriched from blood (not recorded which). The receptors were sampled from a woman under 40 with acute COVID-19. CDR3s include the opening cysteine and the closing phenylalanine or tryptophan. D genes are given only for firm matches. Clone sizes are given selectively: once, few, many, or a class where the clone is expanded.

abundance | d_gene | j_gene | v_gene | CDR3nt | CDR3aa
- | TRBD2 | TRBJ2-1 | TRBV9 | TGTGCCAGCAGCAGGGAGCCGCGGGGGTACAATGAGCAGTTCTTC | CASSREPRGYNEQFF
- | - | TRBJ2-2 | TRBV27 | TGTGCCAGCAGTGTTCGGGGTACCGGGGAGCTGTTTTTT | CASSVRGTGELFF
- | TRBD2 | TRBJ2-1 | TRBV12-3/TRBV12-4 | TGTGCCAGCAGCCGGGAGGTAGGCTATGAGCAGTTCTTC | CASSREVGYEQFF
- | - | TRBJ2-1 | TRBV29-1 | TGCAGCGCCGTCCCGGTTAGCTCCTACAATGAGCAGTTCTTC | CSAVPVSSYNEQFF
- | - | TRBJ1-2 | TRBV12-5 | TGTGCTAGTGGTTTGGTAAGGGCAGGGACTAGATTTAACTATGGCTACACCTTC | CASGLVRAGTRFNYGYTF
- | - | TRBJ1-6 | TRBV18 | TGTGCCAGCTCACCTCCCGGGACTTCGGGCAACTCACCCCTCCACTTT | CASSPPGTSGNSPLHF
- | - | TRBJ1-5 | TRBV24-1 | TGTGCCACCAGTGGAAATTTGGGCGATCAGCCCCAGCATTTT | CATSGNLGDQPQHF
- | TRBD2 | TRBJ2-5 | TRBV5-4 | TGTGCCAGCAGAATCGGGACTAGCGGCCAAGAGACCCAGTACTTC | CASRIGTSGQETQYF
- | - | TRBJ2-7 | TRBV7-9 | TGTGCCAGCAGCTCTCCGACAGGCTCCTACGAGCAGTACTTC | CASSSPTGSYEQYF
- | TRBD1 | TRBJ2-1 | TRBV11-2 | TGTGCCAGCAGCTTAGGGACAGGGTTTTTCGATGAGCAGTTCTTC | CASSLGTGFFDEQFF
- | - | TRBJ2-2 | TRBV10-1 | TGCGCCAGCAGTGATACCAGGTCCAACACCGGGGAGCTGTTTTTT | CASSDTRSNTGELFF
- | TRBD2 | TRBJ2-1 | TRBV4-3 | TGCGCCAGCAGCCAAGATGCTAGCGGGAGGGGCTCGGATGAGCAGTTCTTC | CASSQDASGRGSDEQFF
- | - | TRBJ1-4 | TRBV6-5 | TGTGCCAGCAGTTACGAATCAGCGCGGGCTAATGAAAAACTGTTTTTT | CASSYESARANEKLFF
- | TRBD1 | TRBJ1-1 | TRBV6-5 | TGTGCCAGCAGTTACTCGACAGGGAGGAATGAAGCTTTCTTT | CASSYSTGRNEAFF
many | - | TRBJ2-3 | TRBV2 | TGTGCCAACTCCGGAGGGATGGTGGTCCCAGATACGCAGTATTTT | CANSGGMVVPDTQYF
- | TRBD1 | TRBJ1-5 | TRBV6-5 | TGTGCCACCGCCGGGACAGAAAATCAGCCCCAGCATTTT | CATAGTENQPQHF
- | TRBD1 | TRBJ1-5 | TRBV4-1 | TGCGCCAGCAGCCCGGGGACAGGGTATCAGCCCCAGCATTTT | CASSPGTGYQPQHF
- | - | TRBJ1-5 | TRBV7-3 | TGTGCCAGCAGCTCCCGTCCCAATCAGCCCCAGCATTTT | CASSSRPNQPQHF